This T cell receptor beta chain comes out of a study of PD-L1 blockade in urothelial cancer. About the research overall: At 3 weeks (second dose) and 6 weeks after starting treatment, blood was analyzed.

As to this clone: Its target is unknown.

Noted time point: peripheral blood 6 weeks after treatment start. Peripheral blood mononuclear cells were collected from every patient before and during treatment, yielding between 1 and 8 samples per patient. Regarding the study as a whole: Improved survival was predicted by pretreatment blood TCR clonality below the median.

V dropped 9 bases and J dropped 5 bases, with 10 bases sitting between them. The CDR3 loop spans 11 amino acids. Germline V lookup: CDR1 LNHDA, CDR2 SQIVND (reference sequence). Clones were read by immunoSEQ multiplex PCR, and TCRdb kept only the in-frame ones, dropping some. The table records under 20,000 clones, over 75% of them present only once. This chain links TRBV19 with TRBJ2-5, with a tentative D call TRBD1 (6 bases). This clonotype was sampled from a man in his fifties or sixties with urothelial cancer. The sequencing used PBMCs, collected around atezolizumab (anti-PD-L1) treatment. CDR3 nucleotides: TGTGCCAGCAGGGGTGGGGAGACCCAGTACTTC. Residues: CASRGGETQYF.